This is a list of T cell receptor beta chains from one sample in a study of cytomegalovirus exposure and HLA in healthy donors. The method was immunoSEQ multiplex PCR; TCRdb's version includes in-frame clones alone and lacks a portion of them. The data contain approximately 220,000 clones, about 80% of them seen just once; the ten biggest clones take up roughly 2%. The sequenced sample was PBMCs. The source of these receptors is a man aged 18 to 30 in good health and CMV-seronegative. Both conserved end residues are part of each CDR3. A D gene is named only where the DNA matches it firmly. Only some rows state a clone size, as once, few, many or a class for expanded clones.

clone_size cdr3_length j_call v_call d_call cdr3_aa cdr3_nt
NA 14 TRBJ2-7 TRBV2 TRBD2 CASSRGGSAYEQYF TGTGCCAGCAGTCGGGGGGGTTCCGCCTACGAGCAGTACTTC
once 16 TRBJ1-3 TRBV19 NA CASNPSGSSSGNTIYF TGTGCCAGTAACCCTTCAGGGTCGAGTTCTGGAAACACCATATATTTT
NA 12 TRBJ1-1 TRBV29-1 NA CSVLEGGTEAFF TGCAGCGTACTCGAAGGGGGCACTGAAGCTTTCTTT
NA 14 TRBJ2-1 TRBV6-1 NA CASSVTRGYNEQFF TGTGCCAGCAGTGTCACGCGGGGTTACAATGAGCAGTTCTTC
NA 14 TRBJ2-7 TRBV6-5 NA CASSLQDRHYEQYF TGTGCCAGCAGTTTACAGGACAGACACTACGAGCAGTACTTC
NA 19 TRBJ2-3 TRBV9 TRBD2 CASSVDPPGLAGKPDTQYF TGTGCCAGCAGCGTAGATCCCCCTGGACTAGCGGGGAAGCCAGATACGCAGTATTTT
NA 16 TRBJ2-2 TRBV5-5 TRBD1 CASRQPPGTDTGELFF TGTGCCAGCAGGCAGCCTCCCGGGACAGACACCGGGGAGCTGTTTTTT
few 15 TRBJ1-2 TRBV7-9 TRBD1 CASSPTGTANYGYTF TGTGCCAGCAGCCCAACCGGGACAGCTAACTATGGCTACACCTTC
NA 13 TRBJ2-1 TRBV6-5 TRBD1 CASSPVTAGGQFF TGTGCCAGCAGCCCCGTGACAGCAGGGGGGCAGTTCTTC
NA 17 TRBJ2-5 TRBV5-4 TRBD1 CASSSRSTGVPGETQYF TGTGCCAGCTCCAGTAGGAGTACAGGGGTACCAGGCGAGACCCAGTACTTC
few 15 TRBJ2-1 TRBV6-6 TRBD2 CASSSGGVSYNEQFF TGTGCCAGCAGTAGCGGGGGGGTGTCCTACAATGAGCAGTTCTTC
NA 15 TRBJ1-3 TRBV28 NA CASSLAAGAGNTIYF TGTGCCAGCAGTTTAGCGGCAGGGGCTGGAAACACCATATATTTT
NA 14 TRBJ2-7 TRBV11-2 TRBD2 CASSLALAGYEQYF TGTGCCAGCAGCTTAGCACTAGCGGGGTACGAGCAGTACTTC
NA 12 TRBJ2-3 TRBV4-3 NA CASSQESGTQYF TGCGCCAGCAGCCAAGAGTCAGGGACGCAGTATTTT
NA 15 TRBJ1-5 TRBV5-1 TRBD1 CASSPDRGGNQPQHF TGCGCCAGCAGCCCCGACAGGGGTGGCAATCAGCCCCAGCATTTT
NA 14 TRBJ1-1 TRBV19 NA CASSIPGGNTEAFF TGTGCCAGTAGTATCCCGGGGGGTAACACTGAAGCTTTCTTT
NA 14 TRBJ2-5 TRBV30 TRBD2 CAWSGRGVGETQYF TGTGCCTGGAGTGGGCGGGGGGTTGGAGAGACCCAGTACTTC
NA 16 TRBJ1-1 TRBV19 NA CASSMGASLMNTEAFF TGTGCCAGTAGTATGGGGGCCAGCTTAATGAACACTGAAGCTTTCTTT
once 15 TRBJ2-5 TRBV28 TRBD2 CASSILAGGLETQYF TGTGCCAGCAGCATACTAGCGGGAGGACTTGAGACCCAGTACTTC
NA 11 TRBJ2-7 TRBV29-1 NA CSVGQAHEQYF TGCAGCGTTGGGCAGGCCCACGAGCAGTACTTC
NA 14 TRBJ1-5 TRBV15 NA CATSRDRGNQPQHF TGTGCCACCAGCAGAGACAGGGGCAATCAGCCCCAGCATTTT
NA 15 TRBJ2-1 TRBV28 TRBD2 CASSPTSGAYNEQFF TGTGCCAGCAGTCCGACTAGCGGGGCCTACAATGAGCAGTTCTTC
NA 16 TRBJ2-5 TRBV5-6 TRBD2 CASSFGSGGFGETQYF TGTGCCAGCAGCTTTGGAAGCGGGGGGTTCGGGGAGACCCAGTACTTC